The rows below give T cell receptor beta chains drawn from one sample of a study of beta chain features in type 1 diabetes. Produced via immunoSEQ multiplex PCR; TCRdb's table is partial and in-frame only. This sample has approximately 170,000 clones, with 6.5% to 8.5% found just once. Sequencing was carried out using central memory CD4+ T cells from blood. The receptors shown here come from a man younger than 35 with type 1 diabetes. Both conserved end residues are part of each CDR3. The D gene is left open where the match is weak. The listing skips clone size in some rows; elsewhere it reads once, few, many or a size class.

abundance	v_gene	d_gene	j_gene	CDR3aa	CDR3nt
few	TRBV5-5	-	TRBJ2-6	CASSRGHLGTSGANVLTF	TGTGCCAGCAGCCGGGGACACCTAGGCACCTCTGGGGCCAACGTCCTGACTTTC
-	TRBV5-8	TRBD1	TRBJ2-5	CASSHGDRAESETQYF	TGTGCCAGCAGCCACGGCGACAGGGCGGAATCGGAGACCCAGTACTTC
-	TRBV7-9	TRBD1	TRBJ1-1	CASSPQGKMAEAFF	TGTGCCAGCAGCCCACAGGGGAAGATGGCTGAAGCTTTCTTT
few	TRBV9	-	TRBJ2-1	CASSVAYNEQFF	TGTGCCAGCAGCGTAGCATACAATGAGCAGTTCTTC
-	TRBV28	TRBD1	TRBJ1-2	CASSLGTGLHGGYTF	TGTGCCAGCAGTCTCGGGACAGGGCTCCATGGAGGCTACACCTTC
few	TRBV7-6	-	TRBJ2-3	CASSSGLGGTDTQYF	TGTGCCAGCTCCTCTGGGTTAGGGGGCACAGATACGCAGTATTTT
-	TRBV30	-	TRBJ1-2	CAWSVGGRDSYGYTF	TGTGCCTGGAGTGTAGGGGGGAGGGATAGCTATGGCTACACCTTC
-	TRBV5-1	-	TRBJ2-5	CASSLGGDRYQETQYF	TGCGCCAGCAGCTTGGGGGGCGACAGGTACCAAGAGACCCAGTACTTC
-	TRBV7-9	TRBD1	TRBJ1-2	CASSLTEGASHGYTF	TGTGCCAGCAGCTTAACCGAGGGGGCGAGTCATGGCTACACCTTC
-	TRBV2	TRBD1	TRBJ2-5	CASSRLTGEETQYF	TGTGCCAGCAGTCGCCTCACAGGGGAAGAGACCCAGTACTTC
few	TRBV7-9	TRBD1	TRBJ1-4	CASSRGSTGVATNEKLFF	TGTGCCAGCAGCCGGGGTAGCACAGGGGTTGCAACTAATGAAAAACTGTTTTTT
many	TRBV7-2	TRBD1	TRBJ1-5	CASTEGQGAGQPQHF	TGTGCCAGCACCGAGGGGCAGGGGGCTGGTCAGCCCCAGCATTTT
-	TRBV6-5	-	TRBJ2-3	CASSYQGGVTDTQYF	TGTGCCAGCAGTTATCAGGGGGGAGTGACAGATACGCAGTATTTT
few	TRBV7-8	-	TRBJ2-7	CASSRSRYEQYF	TGTGCCAGCAGCCGTTCTCGGTACGAGCAGTACTTC
-	TRBV6-7	TRBD1	TRBJ1-6	CASSDLNRDRGPELGNSPLHF	TGTGCCAGCAGCGACCTGAACCGGGACAGGGGGCCCGAATTGGGGAATTCACCCCTCCACTTT
-	TRBV28	TRBD1	TRBJ2-7	CASSDTAGGNEQYF	TGTGCCAGCAGTGACACCGCAGGGGGCAACGAGCAGTACTTC
few	TRBV4-3	-	TRBJ2-3	CASSQDWQTQYF	TGCGCCAGCAGCCAAGACTGGCAGACGCAGTATTTT
many	TRBV29-1	TRBD1	TRBJ1-1	CSVGTGNTEAFF	TGCAGCGTCGGGACAGGGAACACTGAAGCTTTCTTT
few	TRBV2	TRBD1	TRBJ2-7	CASRQGEEGEQYF	TGTGCCAGCAGACAGGGGGAAGAGGGCGAGCAGTACTTC
-	TRBV23-1	TRBD2	TRBJ2-7	CASSQVPSGSSNEQYF	TGCGCCAGCAGTCAAGTGCCTAGCGGGAGTTCCAACGAGCAGTACTTC
-	TRBV6-1	TRBD1	TRBJ1-5	CASSENRGPQPQHF	TGTGCCAGCAGTGAGAACAGGGGCCCTCAGCCCCAGCATTTT
-	TRBV7-2	-	TRBJ2-3	CASSPLADTQYF	TGTGCCAGCAGTCCATTAGCGGATACGCAGTATTTT
-	TRBV7-2	-	TRBJ2-7	CASSLSGQSYEQYF	TGTGCCAGCAGCTTATCCGGACAGTCCTACGAGCAGTACTTC
-	TRBV2	-	TRBJ2-7	CASSEQGQGYEQYF	TGTGCCAGCAGTGAACAGGGGCAGGGTTACGAGCAGTACTTC
-	TRBV25-1	-	TRBJ2-7	CASLKTGSYEQYF	TGTGCCAGTCTTAAGACAGGCTCCTACGAGCAGTACTTC
-	TRBV18	-	TRBJ1-6	CASSPQIRTDDSPLHF	TGTGCCAGCTCACCACAGATTCGGACAGACGATTCACCCCTCCACTTT
many	TRBV4-3	-	TRBJ1-1	CASSQENMNTEAFF	TGCGCCAGCAGCCAAGAAAATATGAACACTGAAGCTTTCTTT
few	TRBV2	-	TRBJ2-1	CASSSQGNEQFF	TGTGCCAGCAGTTCACAGGGAAATGAGCAGTTCTTC
few	TRBV10-3	-	TRBJ1-2	CAISARGGGYTF	TGTGCCATCAGTGCGCGGGGAGGGGGCTACACCTTC
-	TRBV10-3	TRBD1	TRBJ2-7	CAISGTGGTYEQYF	TGTGCCATCAGTGGGACAGGGGGGACTTACGAGCAGTACTTC
few	TRBV10-3	-	TRBJ2-7	CAISAAYEQYF	TGTGCCATCTCTGCGGCCTACGAGCAGTACTTC
few	TRBV7-9	-	TRBJ1-1	CASSLLTRRGAFF	TGTGCCAGCAGCTTATTAACTCGCCGGGGAGCTTTCTTT
-	TRBV28	TRBD2	TRBJ2-7	CASSLRGAGDYEQYF	TGTGCCAGCAGTTTACGGGGCGCGGGAGACTACGAGCAGTACTTC
-	TRBV28	TRBD1	TRBJ2-3	CASSRDRGYGDTQYF	TGTGCCAGCAGCCGGGACAGGGGCTATGGAGATACGCAGTATTTT
few	TRBV7-9	-	TRBJ2-7	CASSLGRSSAYEQYF	TGTGCCAGCAGCTTAGGTCGTAGCAGTGCCTACGAGCAGTACTTC
-	TRBV9	-	TRBJ2-1	CASSSLGGSAGGQFF	TGTGCCAGCAGCTCTTTAGGAGGGTCAGCCGGGGGGCAGTTCTTC
-	TRBV7-9	TRBD1	TRBJ1-4	CASSLRTGEKLFF	TGTGCCAGCAGCCTACGGACAGGGGAAAAACTGTTTTTT
-	TRBV5-5	TRBD2	TRBJ2-1	CASSSGTSGRANNEQFF	TGTGCCAGCAGCTCCGGGACTAGCGGGAGGGCTAACAATGAGCAGTTCTTC
many	TRBV5-4	-	TRBJ2-7	CASSLSSTEQYF	TGTGCCAGCAGCTTGAGTAGTACCGAGCAGTACTTC
few	TRBV18	TRBD1	TRBJ2-1	CASSLSGGSLGNEQFF	TGTGCCAGCTCGCTCTCAGGGGGCTCGTTGGGCAATGAGCAGTTCTTC
-	TRBV21-1	-	TRBJ2-3	CASSKKVIVGTSLLDTQYF	TGTGCCAGCAGCAAAAAAGTTATTGTGGGGACTAGCTTGTTAGATACGCAGTATTTT